The 20 T cell receptor beta chains reported below all come from one sample, sequenced in a study of cytomegalovirus exposure and HLA in healthy donors. Use of 60 Vbeta and 13 Jbeta primers characterized the PCR. The method was immunoSEQ multiplex PCR; TCRdb's version includes in-frame clones alone and lacks a portion of them. The table has 80,000 to 95,000 clones, more than 55% seen once. Specimen: PBMCs. These receptor sequences come from a human donor in good health.

In the case of this clone: A read error may produce the germline difference seen at one junction end. In the same sample, other DNA sequences code for this CDR3. CDR3 region: CASSLGDQGAGWYGYTF. CDR3 bases: TGTGCCAGCAGCTTGGGAGATCAGGGGGCAGGATGGTATGGCTACACCTTT. V and J are TRBV5-6 and TRBJ1-2, with 8 positions matching TRBD1. CDR3 size: 17 residues. CDR1 is SGHDT, CDR2 YYEEEE, per germline.

The chain employs TRBV5-4 and TRBJ1-6; D remains unclear. V lost 3 bases and J 8 bases, leaving 12 bases between the germline ends. Per germline, CDR1 SGHNT and CDR2 YYREEE (reference sequence). The CDR3 runs to 14 residues. CDR3 sequence reads: CASSSTVLHSPLHF. CDR3 coding DNA: TGTGCCAGCAGCTCAACAGTGTTGCATTCACCCCTCCACTTT.

V usage is TRBV4-3 and J usage is TRBJ1-2; TRBD1 might be the D (5 bases). The CDR3 is 15 residues long. Germline V gene sequence: CDR1 LGHNA, CDR2 YSLEER. The germline V and J ends were trimmed by 0 bases and 4 bases, with 12 bases remaining between them. The CDR3: CASSQEPTVIYGYTF. Written as DNA, the CDR3 is TGCGCCAGCAGCCAAGAGCCGACAGTAATCTATGGCTACACCTTC.

The table lists this clone with a few counts. The CDR3 DNA reads as TGTGCCAGCAGTCCGACAGGCTATAATTCACCCCTCCACTTT. It encodes CASSPTGYNSPLHF. V and J are TRBV2 and TRBJ1-6; D possibly corresponds to TRBD1 (6 bases). Trimming stripped 5 bases from V and 3 bases from J, with 8 bases between. The CDR3 runs to 14 residues. CDR1 is SNHLY, CDR2 FYNNEI, per germline.

The chain recombines TRBV4-1 with TRBJ1-2, with D possibly matching TRBD1 (6 bases). There are 14 residues in the CDR3. The V and J ends lost 5 bases and 8 bases respectively, with 18 bases between them. Per germline, CDR1 MGHRA and CDR2 YSYEKL. The CDR3 here is CASSFAQGVGGYTF. DNA of the CDR3: TGCGCCAGCAGCTTCGCACAGGGAGTCGGCGGCTACACCTTC.

The CDR3 nucleotides are TGTGCCAGCAGCTTTCGGACAGGGAAAAACATTCAGTACTTC. Translation: CASSFRTGKNIQYF. The V and J genes are TRBV11-2 and TRBJ2-4; TRBD1 aligns across 8 bases. This CDR3 has 14 residues. Germline CDR1 is SGHAT and CDR2 is FQNNGV. The V gene end was trimmed by 3 bases and the J gene end by 4 bases; junction bases not matched to a gene: 2.

The chain couples TRBV7-8 to TRBJ2-7; 7 bases align to TRBD2. Germline-derived CDR1 and CDR2 are SGHVS and FQNEAQ. The CDR3 extends over 16 amino acids. The V gene end was trimmed by 5 bases and the J gene end by 2 bases; junction bases not matched to a gene: 12. The CDR3 nucleotides are TGTGCCAGCAGCGGGGGGAACACCGGGGGGACCTACGAGCAGTACTTC. It yields the protein CASSGGNTGGTYEQYF.

The chain uses TRBV7-3 and TRBJ2-3, with TRBD2 matching over 7 bases. The CDR3 totals 17 residues. The germline V gene has CDR1 SGHTA and CDR2 FQGTGA. V gave up 1 base and J gave up 3 bases; unmatched junction bases: 10. The CDR3 region is CASSLRPSVLATDTQYF. The CDR3 coding sequence is TGTGCCAGCAGCTTAAGGCCCTCCGTACTAGCGACAGATACGCAGTATTTT.

This chain connects TRBV6-5 to TRBJ2-2; TRBD1 is a possible D gene (6 bases). V was pared by 6 bases and J by 7 bases, with 15 bases between. The CDR3 is made up of 14 amino acids. Germline loops: CDR1 MNHEY, CDR2 SVGAGI. CDR3 sequence reads: CASREPGVVGELFF. DNA for the CDR3: TGTGCCAGCAGGGAGCCAGGGGTTGTCGGGGAGCTGTTTTTT.

The gene calls are TRBV5-1 and TRBJ1-1; D possibly corresponds to TRBD1 (6 bases). In germline, CDR1 is SGHRS, CDR2 YFSETQ. V dropped 3 bases and J dropped 1 base, with 13 bases sitting between them. This CDR3 has 15 residues. CDR3 DNA: TGCGCCAGCAGCTACTTACAGGGACCGAACACTGAAGCTTTCTTT. Protein sequence: CASSYLQGPNTEAFF. Based on the CDR3 plus reference TRBV5-1 and TRBJ1-1, the full variable domain is KAGVTQTPRYLIKTRGQQVTLSCSPISGHRSVSWYQQTPGQGLQFLFEYFSETQRNKGNFPGRFSGRQFSNSRSEMNVSTLELGDSALYLCASSYLQGPNTEAFFGQGTRLTVV.

The V and J genes are TRBV30 and TRBJ1-5; no reliable D call. Germline V gene data show CDR1 as GTSNPN and CDR2 as SVGIG (reference sequence). The V end was cut by 1 base, the J end by 2 bases, with 6 bases between. The CDR3 is 13 residues long. CDR3 region: CAWSGTGNQPQHF. The CDR3 DNA follows: TGTGCCTGGAGTGGTACAGGCAATCAGCCCCAGCATTTT.

The chain couples TRBV18 to TRBJ2-1; TRBD2 might be the D (6 bases). V was trimmed by 6 bases and J by 4 bases, leaving 16 bases between them. This CDR3 region has 15 residues. The germline V gene has CDR1 KGHSH and CDR2 LQKENI. CDR3 loop: CASSPEGSLYNEQFF. The CDR3 DNA reads as TGTGCCAGCTCCCCGGAGGGTTCACTTTACAATGAGCAGTTCTTC.

The V call is TRBV7-3, the J call TRBJ1-1; D possibly corresponds to TRBD1 (6 bases). The germline gives CDR1 SGHTA, CDR2 FQGTGA. CDR3 size: 13 residues. The V end was cut by 5 bases, the J end by 1 base, with 8 bases between. In DNA form, the CDR3 reads TGTGCCAGCAGCGCACAGGGGAACACTGAAGCTTTCTTT. Translated: CASSAQGNTEAFF.

Only a few counts were recorded for this clone. The chain employs TRBV18 and TRBJ2-5, with D uncertain. Looked up from germline, CDR1 is KGHSH and CDR2 is LQKENI. Trimming left V 4 bases short and J 4 bases short, with 7 bases between. The CDR3 runs 12 residues. CDR3 sequence: CASSLGLETQYF. DNA for the CDR3: TGTGCCAGCTCACTCGGTCTAGAGACCCAGTACTTC.

There are a few counts of this clone. The chain joins TRBV9 to TRBJ1-3; TRBD1 aligns across 7 bases. V was pared by 4 bases and J by 4 bases, with 11 bases of the junction left unmatched. There are 16 residues in the CDR3. Germline CDR1 reads SGDLS; CDR2 reads YYNGEE. CDR3 nucleotides: TGTGCCAGCAGCACACCGGGACAGAGAGTAGGAAACACCATATATTTT. Translating gives CASSTPGQRVGNTIYF.

The V and J genes are TRBV12-1 and TRBJ2-7; the tabulated D call, TRBD2, remains unverified against the DNA. TRBV12-1 is shown as a pseudogene. CDR3 length: 11 amino acids. CDR3 sequence: CASSLSNEQYF. The CDR3 region has the DNA TGTGCCAGCAGCTTATCTAACGAGCAGTACTTC.

As DNA, the CDR3 is TGTGCCAGCAGCTTAACAGTTTGGACTGAAGCTTTCTTT. This codes for CASSLTVWTEAFF. The rearrangement links TRBV7-8 to TRBJ1-1; D is uncertain. CDR3 size: 13 residues. The V end was cut by 2 bases, the J end by 5 bases, with 9 bases between. Germline values: CDR1 SGHVS, CDR2 FQNEAQ.

For the CDR3, the DNA is TGCGCCAGCAGCTTGGACTGGGAGGCCCAGTACTTC. It is translated as CASSLDWEAQYF. J is TRBJ2-5 and V is TRBV5-1; a possible D gene is TRBD2 (6 bases). The germline V and J ends were trimmed by 0 bases and 9 bases, with 9 bases remaining between them. Germline V lookup: CDR1 SGHRS, CDR2 YFSETQ. The CDR3 has 12 amino acids.

This clone was seen more than once but under ten times. This chain links TRBV30 with TRBJ1-1; D gene unclear. With 0 bases removed from V and 3 bases from J, the gap between germline ends came to 8 bases. Germline CDR1 is GTSNPN and CDR2 is SVGIG (reference sequence). The CDR3 runs 13 residues. This CDR3 reads CAWSVLTDTEAFF. In nucleotides, the CDR3 is TGTGCCTGGAGTGTACTGACTGACACTGAAGCTTTCTTT.

A few counts support this clone. The CDR3 DNA is TGTGCCAGCAGTCCCCCTACGGGAATCCCTGAAGCTTTCTTT. Its translation: CASSPPTGIPEAFF. V usage is TRBV6-6 and J usage is TRBJ1-1, with D hard to call. This CDR3 has 14 residues. Germline V gene sequence: CDR1 MNHNY, CDR2 SVGAGI (reference sequence). Trimming pared 5 bases from V and 6 bases from J, leaving 16 bases between.